The clone carrying this T cell receptor beta chain was seen just once. Antigen unknown. The junction does not match germline at one end; this may be a read error. This sample is drawn from a study of identical twins. Overall study results and limits: Conclusions rested on cross-sectional statistics rather than following the same donors. A lower insertion count was a feature of abundant cord blood beta clonotypes, with no such feature in memory repertoires. A partial confounding effect on zero-insertion analyses could come from invariant MAIT and iNKT cells.

The cDNA had a unique molecular identifier and a template-switch universal primer site. In TCRdb, the 5' RACE reads were re-called with MiXCR into one record per CDR3 protein. The sample carries approximately 240,000 distinct CDR3 sequences, about 14% recorded once. The CDR3 has 13 residues. The germline V gene has CDR1 MNHNS and CDR2 SASEGT. What was sequenced was memory (CD45RO+) T cells sorted from blood. The gene calls are TRBV6-1 and TRBJ1-1; no clear D gene. The TCR comes from a woman aged 18-30 years in good health. CDR3: CASSANRRTEAFF. CDR3 bases: TGTGCCAGTAGTGCCAATCGTAGGACTGAAGCTTTCTTT.